The entry below describes one TCR beta chain. Its antigen is unknown. The repertoire was sequenced with immunoSEQ multiplex PCR; TCRdb's copy has only in-frame clones and lacks some. The data show approximately 2,000,000 clones, around 93% seen once. The data derive from a study of shared clonotypes between healthy human individuals. Points from the study as a whole: Donor scarcity curtailed the genetic and exposure-history diversity represented herein.

Selected positively for CCR7 and CD45RO-negative, naive CD8 cells excluded terminally differentiated effector memory CD45RA+ cells. V shed 7 bases, J shed 2 bases, and the junction held 1 base outside the gene matches. CDR3 length: 11 amino acids. In germline, CDR1 is GTSNPN, CDR2 SVGIG (reference sequence). The sequenced material came from naive CD8+ T cells from PBMCs. This sequence originates from a man aged 18 to 29 in good health. Some clones in this sample may be carry-over from other donors' samples. The rearrangement links TRBV30 to TRBJ2-7; the match to TRBD1 covers 8 bases. The CDR3 loop is CALDRAYEQYF. The CDR3 coding sequence is TGTGCCTTGGACAGGGCCTACGAGCAGTACTTC.